The 12 T cell receptor beta chains below come from one sample, sequenced in a study of blood T cell repertoires in COVID-19. Clones were sequenced by immunoSEQ multiplex PCR, and TCRdb holds only the in-frame ones, with some missing. The table lists about 210,000 clones, about nine tenths of them singletons. The specimen was peripheral blood. The receptors were sampled from a man between 35 and 55 years old with acute or convalescent COVID-19.

The rearrangement links TRBV7-3 to TRBJ1-6, with 9 nucleotides matching TRBD1. The CDR3 consists of 16 residues. The germline gives CDR1 SGHTA, CDR2 FQGTGA. After removal of 3 bases from V and 7 bases from J, the junction contained 7 bases not matched to a gene. The CDR3 DNA sequence: TGTGCCAGCAGCTTTTCCGGGACAGGGAGAAATTCACCCCTCCACTTT. Translated, it gives CASSFSGTGRNSPLHF.

V gene TRBV11-2 combines with J gene TRBJ2-2; maybe TRBD2 (5 bases). Germline CDR1 SGHAT, CDR2 FQNNGV. V lost 1 base, J lost 2 bases, and 11 bases lay in between. The CDR3 consists of 16 residues. The CDR3, as DNA: TGTGCCAGCAGCTTAGGCCGGGGTATAAACACCGGGGAGCTGTTTTTT. It yields the protein CASSLGRGINTGELFF.

CDR3 sequence reads: CASSSQRGQGARTGELFF. The CDR3 coding sequence is TGTGCCAGCAGCTCCCAGAGGGGACAGGGGGCCCGGACCGGGGAGCTGTTTTTT. The rearrangement uses TRBV11-3 and TRBJ2-2, with TRBD1 matching over 12 bases. Germline V gene lookup returns CDR1 SGHNT and CDR2 YENEEA. The CDR3 runs 18 residues. The trim removed 4 bases at V and 5 bases at J, leaving 11 bases unmatched.

This clone appeared a single time. The V call is TRBV6-2 or TRBV6-3, the J call TRBJ2-6; 7 nucleotides match TRBD1. The junction had 10 bases not matched to a gene; V was cut back by 2 bases and J by 0 bases. Germline V CDR1 and CDR2: MNHEY, SVGEGT. CDR3 size: 19 residues. The CDR3 protein is CASSYSRQGGSSGANVLTF. For the CDR3, the DNA is TGTGCCAGCAGTTACAGTCGACAGGGTGGAAGCTCTGGGGCCAACGTCCTGACTTTC.

This chain connects TRBV5-8 to TRBJ2-7; 9 nucleotides agree with TRBD2. The CDR3 is 14 residues long. Trimming cost V 0 bases and J 4 bases; bases outside gene matches: 2. Germline CDR1 SGHTS, CDR2 YDEGEE. The CDR3 bases are TGTGCCAGCAGCTTGGCTAGCGGGGTATACGAGCAGTACTTC. Amino acids: CASSLASGVYEQYF. The full variable domain, with the rest looked up from reference TRBV5-8 and TRBJ2-7, is EAGVTQSPTHLIKTRGQQATLRCSPISGHTSVYWYQQALGLGLQFLLWYDEGEERNRGNFPPRFSGRQFPNYSSELNVNALELEDSALYLCASSLASGVYEQYFGPGTRLTVT.

The chain carries TRBV19 and TRBJ2-7; 12 bases match TRBD2. J was trimmed by 1 base and V by 6 bases; bases with no gene match: 10. CDR1 is LNHDA and CDR2 is SQIVND in the germline V gene (reference sequence). CDR3 length: 17 amino acids. This CDR3 reads CASSRLAGEGRSYEQYF. As DNA, the CDR3 is TGTGCCAGTAGCAGACTAGCGGGAGAAGGAAGGTCCTACGAGCAGTACTTC.

The V call is TRBV4-1, the J call TRBJ2-5, with TRBD1 identical over 7 bases. The CDR3 is made up of 20 amino acids. Trimming took 0 bases from V and 2 from J; bases not matched to a gene: 18. Germline V gene sequence: CDR1 MGHRA, CDR2 YSYEKL. CDR3 in amino acids: CASSQESRFGLRGRQETQYF. CDR3 sequence (DNA): TGCGCCAGCAGCCAAGAATCTCGGTTTGGTCTGAGGGGGCGACAAGAGACCCAGTACTTC.

V usage is TRBV30 and J usage is TRBJ1-5, with D hard to call. The CDR3 sequence is 13 residues long. V lost 1 base, J lost 5 bases, and 9 bases lay in between. The germline V gene encodes CDR1 GTSNPN and CDR2 SVGIG (reference sequence). In DNA form, the CDR3 reads TGTGCCTGGAGTGCCTATCCTTATCAGCCCCAGCATTTT. Translating it yields CAWSAYPYQPQHF.

The chain couples TRBV6-5 to TRBJ2-5; 8 bases are shared with TRBD1. This CDR3 is 13 amino acids long. The V segment lost 6 bases and the J segment 4 bases; nucleotides outside the gene matches: 4. Germline CDR1 MNHEY, CDR2 SVGAGI. CDR3 residues: CASSYDRGETQYF. The DNA for the CDR3 is TGTGCCAGCAGCTACGACAGGGGAGAGACCCAGTACTTC.

The V gene is TRBV5-1, the J gene TRBJ1-6, with D maybe TRBD1 (5 bases). The CDR3 runs 15 residues. V lost 4 bases to trimming and J lost 0 bases, with 8 bases between them. In germline, CDR1 is SGHRS, CDR2 YFSETQ. This CDR3 is CASSEQASYNSPLHF. Written as DNA, the CDR3 is TGCGCCAGCAGCGAACAGGCCTCCTATAATTCACCCCTCCACTTT.

As DNA, the CDR3 is TGTGCCAGCAGCTACAGGGGCCCCTACGAGCAGTACTTC. It yields the protein CASSYRGPYEQYF. The chain recombines TRBV11-1 with TRBJ2-7, with TRBD1 matching over 7 bases. The V segment lost 4 bases and the J segment 2 bases; nucleotides outside the gene matches: 2. This CDR3 is built from 13 residues. Germline V gene lookup returns CDR1 SGHAT and CDR2 FQDESV (reference sequence).

This rearrangement joins TRBV19 to TRBJ2-7; possible D gene TRBD2, 5 bases. This CDR3 contains 15 residues. Trimming removed 1 base from V and 4 bases from J, with 14 bases in between. In germline, CDR1 is LNHDA, CDR2 SQIVND (reference sequence). CDR3 in amino acids: CASSIAAAPGYEQYF. The CDR3 DNA follows: TGTGCCAGTAGTATAGCCGCAGCCCCGGGATACGAGCAGTACTTC.